The next 20 T cell receptor beta chains were all read from a single sample in a study of tumor-infiltrating lymphocytes in primary liver carcinoma. From about 19-30 mg of unsorted bulk tissue, DNA and RNA were co-extracted together. TCR beta cDNA was prepared out of about 530 ng total RNA by means of a constant-region primer. The TCR beta library was amplified through three nested multiplex PCR rounds in a modified ARM-PCR procedure. Both of the initial two PCR rounds ran for about 11 cycles and employed TRBV1-TRBV30 forward primers alongside a C-beta reverse primer. TCRdb reprocessed the multiplex PCR reads with MiXCR, giving one entry per CDR3 protein. Of about 130,000 distinct CDR3 sequences listed, 64% were seen once; the top ten hold 7% to 10%. Source material: liver tumor tissue from sampling region 3. Subset defined: tumor region T3, left-lateral pole. These receptors were obtained from a woman aged 60-75 years with primary liver carcinoma and hepatitis B virus infection.

V and J are TRBV13 and TRBJ2-7; D unresolved. V dropped 0 bases and J dropped 5 bases, with 8 bases sitting between them. The CDR3 loop spans 13 amino acids. Looked up from germline, CDR1 is PRHDT and CDR2 is FYEKMQ (reference sequence). CDR3 DNA: TGTGCCAGCAGCTTAGGCTGGGGAAACGAGCAGTACTTC. Protein: CASSLGWGNEQYF.

This clonotype was seen at least ten times. The gene calls are TRBV6-5 and TRBJ2-1, with 11 bases lining up with TRBD2. The germline V gene has CDR1 MNHEY and CDR2 SVGAGI. CDR3 length: 18 amino acids. The V gene end was trimmed by 3 bases and the J gene end by 7 bases; junction bases not matched to a gene: 14. CDR3 in DNA: TGTGCCAGCAGTTATGGGAGGGGAATTAGCGGGAGGGTTAATGAGCAGTTCTTC. Protein: CASSYGRGISGRVNEQFF.

A remark on this clonotype: A much more abundant neighbour one base away suggests this may be a read error. This chain connects TRBV4-1 to TRBJ1-6; 9 nucleotides align to TRBD1. The CDR3 sequence is 15 residues long. Germline V gene data show CDR1 as MGHRA and CDR2 as YSYEKL. The CDR3: CTSSHTGGADSPLHF. The CDR3 DNA reads as TGCACCAGCAGCCATACAGGGGGCGCCGATTCACCCCTCCACTTT.

The rearrangement uses TRBV11-1 and TRBJ1-6, with D possibly being TRBD1 (5 bases). This CDR3 is 13 amino acids long. Per the germline V gene, CDR1 is SGHAT and CDR2 is FQDESV (reference sequence). The chain's CDR3 is CLSSRLGGSPLHF. DNA for the CDR3: TGTCTCAGCAGCCGACTTGGGGGTTCACCCCTCCACTTT. The full variable domain, in which reference TRBV11-1 and TRBJ1-6 provide the parts outside the CDR3, is EAEVAQSPRYKITEKSQAVAFWCDPISGHATLYWYRQILGQGPELLVQFQDESVVDDSQLPKDRFSAERLKGVDSTLKIQPAELGDSAMYLCLSSRLGGSPLHFGNGTRLTVT.

This chain joins TRBV7-9 and TRBJ1-1; tentatively, D is TRBD1 (6 bases). From germline, CDR1 is SEHNR and CDR2 FQNEAQ (reference sequence). V gave up 4 bases and J gave up 3 bases, with 18 bases separating them. The CDR3 has 16 amino acids. The CDR3 is CASSWGGGGLYTEAFF. The CDR3 coding sequence is TGTGCCAGCAGCTGGGGGGGCGGCGGACTGTACACTGAAGCTTTCTTT.

For this clonotype: It is likely a read error, because the conserved phenylalanine at the end of the CDR3 is missing. It is unclear where the CDR3 begins or ends on the DNA, so no DNA is shown, and the CDR3 is as TCRdb lists it. V is TRBV4-2 and J is TRBJ2-7. Germline V CDR1 and CDR2: LGHNA, YNFKEQ. With termini counted, the CDR3 has 13 amino acids. This CDR3 reads CASSQERQDEQCS.

Remarks on this clonotype: This may come from a read error, since a much larger clone is one base off. The V and J genes are TRBV5-4 and TRBJ1-2; 8 nucleotides match TRBD1. The CDR3 runs 17 residues. Germline V gene lookup returns CDR1 SGHNT and CDR2 YYREEE (reference sequence). The CDR3 DNA is TGTGTCAGCAGCTCCCACGGCGGACTGACAGGGGTGGATGGCTACACCTTC. Translation gives CVSSSHGGLTGVDGYTF. Using reference TRBV5-4 and TRBJ1-2 for the parts outside the CDR3, the full variable domain is ETGVTQSPTHLIKTRGQQVTLRCSSQSGHNTVSWYQQALGQGPQFIFQYYREEENGRGNFPPRFSGLQFPNYSSELNVNALELDDSALYLCVSSSHGGLTGVDGYTFGSGTRLTVV.

With regard to this clonotype: Likely a read error: the CDR3 ends without its conserved phenylalanine or tryptophan. The chain combines TRBV6-5 with TRBJ1-1, with D uncertain. V lost 5 bases and J lost 5, with 9 bases in between. This CDR3 spans 12 amino acids. Looked up from germline, CDR1 is MNHEY and CDR2 is SVGAGI. This CDR3 is CASSRTKTEAFI. CDR3 nucleotide sequence: TGTGCCAGCAGTCGCACGAAGACTGAAGCTTTCATT.

Regarding this clonotype: A read error may account for a junction end that differs from germline. The chain is built from TRBV10-3 and TRBJ2-5; no clear D gene. The germline V gene encodes CDR1 ENHRY and CDR2 SYGVKD. The CDR3 is 14 amino acids. In DNA, the CDR3 is TGTACCATCAGTGAGTCGGCAGCCCAAGAGACACAGTACTTC. Encoded protein: CTISESAAQETQYF.

J is TRBJ1-5 and V is TRBV28; D is possibly TRBD1 (5 bases). The CDR3 loop spans 12 amino acids. V was trimmed by 7 bases and J by 15 bases, leaving 19 bases between them. Germline V gene sequence: CDR1 MDHEN, CDR2 SYDVKM. The CDR3 nucleotides are TGTGCCAGCAATTCCACGGGACCCATCCGGCATTTT. Protein product: CASNSTGPIRHF.

This clonotype was recorded a few times. This may arise from a read error, as a much more abundant clone is one base away. The conserved phenylalanine or tryptophan normally closing the CDR3 is absent here, so this likely arose from a read error. The rearrangement links TRBV29-1 to TRBJ2-7; TRBD2 might be the D (6 bases). The CDR3 is made up of 13 amino acids. Germline V gene sequence: CDR1 SQVTM, CDR2 ANQGSEA. Trimming took 5 bases from V and 6 from J, leaving 17 bases between them. The CDR3 reads CSVTFGGLAEQYL. As DNA, the CDR3 is TGCAGCGTTACTTTTGGGGGGTTGGCCGAGCAGTACTTG.

This clonotype came up many times. For the CDR3, the DNA is TGTGCCAGCAGTCCCGACGGGATTAGCAATCAGCCCCAGCATTTT. Protein product: CASSPDGISNQPQHF. The V gene is TRBV12-3 or TRBV12-4, the J gene TRBJ1-5; D is ambiguous. The CDR3 has 15 amino acids. V lost 5 bases to trimming and J lost 0 bases, with 11 bases between them.

About this clonotype itself: A much larger clone sits a single nucleotide away, making a read error possible. This rearrangement joins TRBV10-3 to TRBJ1-6; no reliable D call. Trimming removed 4 bases from V and 1 base from J, with 11 bases in between. The germline gives CDR1 ENHRY, CDR2 SYGVKD. CDR3 length: 16 residues. This CDR3 reads CAISVRWNSYNSPLHF. CDR3 sequence (DNA): TGTGCCATCAGTGTTCGCTGGAATTCCTATAATTCACCCCTCCACTTT.

This clonotype has at least ten counts. CDR3 loop: CASSYSSGGLAKNIQYF. The CDR3 coding sequence is TGTGCCAGCAGTTACTCTTCGGGAGGGCTAGCCAAAAACATTCAGTACTTC. J is TRBJ2-4 and V is TRBV6-2 or TRBV6-3; TRBD2 agrees at 8 bases. V was clipped by 0 bases and J by 0 bases; unmatched bases: 4. This CDR3 spans 17 amino acids. Germline assignment: CDR1 MNHEY and CDR2 SVGEGT.

Many counts were recorded for this clonotype. The chain is built from TRBV6-5 and TRBJ2-7, with unresolved D. Germline V CDR1 and CDR2: MNHEY, SVGAGI. Trimming took 6 bases from V and 6 from J, leaving 21 bases between them. The CDR3 is 15 residues long. The CDR3 is CASSPRSDLLGEQYF. CDR3 nucleotide sequence: TGTGCCAGCAGCCCAAGATCCGACCTACTGGGCGAGCAGTACTTC.

In the case of this clonotype: Because it lacks the conserved phenylalanine or tryptophan at the end, this CDR3 is likely a read error. The rearrangement uses TRBV4-1 and TRBJ2-7, with 12 bases identical to TRBD1. The CDR3 has 22 amino acids. The germline V gene has CDR1 MGHRA and CDR2 YSYEKL. The CDR3, as DNA: TGCGCCAGCAGCCAAGGAAGTCACCCCGGGACAGGGGGCGGGAGGGTGTCCTACGAACAGTACCTC. Its translation: CASSQGSHPGTGGGRVSYEQYL.

Regarding this clonotype: The conserved final phenylalanine or tryptophan is absent from the CDR3, which likely points to a read error. V and J are TRBV7-9 and TRBJ2-5, with 12 bases identical to TRBD2. Near its end, the DNA agrees better with TRBJ2-1, so the J call may be wrong. The CDR3 runs 16 residues. Germline loops: CDR1 SEHNR, CDR2 FQNEAQ (reference sequence). DNA for the CDR3: TGTGCCAGCAGCCCCCGGACTAGCGGGAACCAAGAGGCCCAGTTCTAC. Its translation is CASSPRTSGNQEAQFY.

This clonotype was recorded only once. This chain joins TRBV10-3 and TRBJ2-3, with 7 positions matching TRBD2. Germline CDR1 is ENHRY and CDR2 is SYGVKD. The CDR3 spans 18 residues. Unmatched junction bases numbered 23, after V lost 10 bases and J lost 4 bases. The CDR3 protein is CAKTGTNGSGISSDTQYF. The CDR3 bases are TGTGCCAAGACCGGGACTAACGGGAGCGGTATTAGCTCAGATACGCAGTATTTT.

Comment on this clonotype: An end of the junction differs from the germline gene, which may be a read error. J is TRBJ2-7 and V is TRBV11-2; the match to TRBD2 covers 9 bases. The CDR3 sequence is 16 residues long. Germline V lookup: CDR1 SGHAT, CDR2 FQNNGV. CDR3 residues: CVSSQYSGTSNYEQYF. CDR3 bases: TGTGTCAGCAGCCAATATTCGGGGACTAGCAACTACGAGCAGTACTTC.

The chain has TRBV6-5 and TRBJ1-2; 8 bases map to TRBD1. Germline-derived CDR1 and CDR2 are MNHEY and SVGAGI. V was clipped by 2 bases and J by 4 bases; unmatched bases: 6. CDR3 length equals 15 residues. This CDR3 reads CASSYVTGGFYGYTF. CDR3 coding DNA: TGTGCCAGCAGTTACGTAACAGGGGGTTTCTATGGCTACACCTTC.